This TCR beta chain comes out of a study of early T cells in non-severe SARS-CoV-2 infection. Whole-study context: Bulk RNA from unsorted whole blood was sequenced; chains were unpaired. Study-wide findings and caveats: Anti-spike CD8 specificities were favored by VDJdb matching, whose results missed private and CD4 specificities.

As part of library construction, unique molecular identifiers were attached to individual cDNA molecules. TCRdb passed the 5' RACE reads through MiXCR, listing each CDR3 protein once. Of around 56,000 distinct CDR3 sequences listed, roughly 13% are singletons. V lost 6 bases to trimming and J lost 2 bases, with 11 bases between them. This CDR3 contains 15 residues. Germline CDR1 and CDR2: MNHEY and SMNVEV (reference sequence). This clonotype was counted only a few times. Its target is not known. The sequenced sample was whole blood, obtained at baseline. This sequence originates from an adult who was a healthcare worker with PCR-confirmed SARS-CoV-2 infection or an uninfected control (not recorded which). The chain has TRBV27 and TRBJ2-6, with D maybe TRBD1 (6 bases). The DNA of the CDR3 is TGTGCCAGCAGAGAACAGGGAGCTGGGGCCAACGTCCTGACTTTC. Translating it yields CASREQGAGANVLTF.